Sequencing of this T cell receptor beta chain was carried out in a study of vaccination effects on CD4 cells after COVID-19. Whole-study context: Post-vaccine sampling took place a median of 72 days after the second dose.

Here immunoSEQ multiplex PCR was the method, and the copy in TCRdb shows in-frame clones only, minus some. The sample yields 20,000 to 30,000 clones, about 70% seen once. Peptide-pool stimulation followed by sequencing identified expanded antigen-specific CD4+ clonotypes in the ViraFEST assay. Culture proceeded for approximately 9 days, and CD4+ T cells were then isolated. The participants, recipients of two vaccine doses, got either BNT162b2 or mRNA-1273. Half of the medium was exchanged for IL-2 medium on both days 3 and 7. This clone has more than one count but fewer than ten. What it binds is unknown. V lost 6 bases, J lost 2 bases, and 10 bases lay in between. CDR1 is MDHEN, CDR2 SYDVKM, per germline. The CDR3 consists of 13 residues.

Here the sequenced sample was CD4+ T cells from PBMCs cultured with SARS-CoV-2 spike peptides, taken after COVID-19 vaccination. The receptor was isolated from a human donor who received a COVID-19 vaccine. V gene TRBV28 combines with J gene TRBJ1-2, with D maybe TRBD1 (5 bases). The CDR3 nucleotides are TGTGCCAGCAGCCAGGGCTCAAACTATGGCTACACCTTC. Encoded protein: CASSQGSNYGYTF.